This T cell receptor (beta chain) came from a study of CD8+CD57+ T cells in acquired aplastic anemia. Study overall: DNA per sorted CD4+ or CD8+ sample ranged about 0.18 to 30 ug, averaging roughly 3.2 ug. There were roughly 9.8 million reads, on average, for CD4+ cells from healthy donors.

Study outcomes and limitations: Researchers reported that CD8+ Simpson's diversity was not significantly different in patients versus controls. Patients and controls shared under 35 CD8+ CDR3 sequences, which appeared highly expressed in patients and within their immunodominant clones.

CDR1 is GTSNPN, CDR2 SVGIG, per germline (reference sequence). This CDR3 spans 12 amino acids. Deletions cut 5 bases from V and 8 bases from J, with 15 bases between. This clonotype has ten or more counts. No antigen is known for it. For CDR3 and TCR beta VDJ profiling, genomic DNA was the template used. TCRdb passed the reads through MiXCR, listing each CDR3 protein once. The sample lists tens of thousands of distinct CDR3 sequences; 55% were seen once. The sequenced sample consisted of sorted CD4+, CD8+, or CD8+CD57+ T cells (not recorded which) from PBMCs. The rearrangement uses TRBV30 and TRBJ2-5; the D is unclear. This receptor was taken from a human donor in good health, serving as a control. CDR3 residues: CAWGGSRLTQYF. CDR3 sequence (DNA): TGTGCCTGGGGTGGCAGCCGCCTTACCCAGTACTTC.